Presented here are 12 T cell receptor beta chains from one specimen sequenced in a study of Ad26.COV2.S vaccination and SARS-CoV-2 variants. The table came from immunoSEQ multiplex PCR; TCRdb's copy has only in-frame clones and leaves some out. The table shows approximately 450,000 clones, with around 90% occurring only once. Treatment meaning: roughly 20 received Ad26.COV2.S at low or high dose, single or two shots; about 5 received placebo; per-sample allocation not given. Collection of samples fell on day 63 after the first vaccine or placebo injection. This specimen consisted of peripheral blood, obtained in a trial of Ad26.COV2.S vaccine versus placebo. Source of these receptors: a person aged 18-60 years who received the Ad26.COV2.S COVID-19 vaccine or a placebo.

This sequence joins TRBV5-1 and TRBJ1-1, with 8 bases fitting TRBD1. The CDR3 extends over 16 amino acids. Germline CDR1 SGHRS, CDR2 YFSETQ. Unmatched junction bases numbered 7, after V lost 0 bases and J lost 3 bases. The DNA for the CDR3 is TGCGCCAGCAGCTTGGCCCAGACAGGGGTTGACACTGAAGCTTTCTTT. As protein: CASSLAQTGVDTEAFF.

CDR3: CASSLAGDSYEQYF. CDR3 bases: TGTGCCAGCTCGCTAGCGGGAGACTCCTACGAGCAGTACTTC. The chain couples TRBV18 to TRBJ2-7, with 10 bases matching TRBD2. CDR1 KGHSH and CDR2 LQKENI come from the germline V gene. The J segment lost 0 bases and the V segment lost 6 bases, leaving 2 bases of the junction unmatched. The CDR3 is 14 residues long.

The chain couples TRBV5-6 to TRBJ1-2, with TRBD1 as a possible D gene (6 bases). CDR3 length equals 14 residues. Germline lookup yields CDR1 SGHDT and CDR2 YYEEEE. With 6 bases removed from V and 3 bases from J, the gap between germline ends came to 15 bases. CDR3 sequence (DNA): TGTGCCAGCAACCTAGGGGGTATTGACTATGGCTACACCTTC. Protein: CASNLGGIDYGYTF.

This sequence joins TRBV5-1 and TRBJ1-1; D unresolved. Germline CDR1 reads SGHRS; CDR2 reads YFSETQ. This CDR3 is built from 12 residues. V was shortened by 3 bases and J by 7 bases, with 10 bases between the two germline ends. CDR3 amino acids: CASSSFVGEAFF. Written as DNA, the CDR3 is TGCGCCAGCAGCTCCTTCGTGGGTGAAGCTTTCTTT. The whole variable domain, filled in from reference TRBV5-1 and TRBJ1-1, reads KAGVTQTPRYLIKTRGQQVTLSCSPISGHRSVSWYQQTPGQGLQFLFEYFSETQRNKGNFPGRFSGRQFSNSRSEMNVSTLELGDSALYLCASSSFVGEAFFGQGTRLTVV.

V usage is TRBV6-2 or TRBV6-3 and J usage is TRBJ2-5; 13 bases map to TRBD2. Germline trimming cut 5 bases from V and 5 bases from J; bases unmatched to any gene: 5. Germline lookup yields CDR1 MNHEY and CDR2 SVGEGT. The CDR3 covers 15 residues. Here the CDR3 DNA reads TGTGCCAGCAGTGAGGGGACTAGCGGGAAGGAGACCCAGTACTTC. This codes for CASSEGTSGKETQYF.

The J gene is TRBJ2-2, the V gene TRBV30; D call uncertain. The V end was cut by 2 bases, the J end by 5 bases, with 9 bases between. Germline V gene lookup returns CDR1 GTSNPN and CDR2 SVGIG (reference sequence). CDR3 length: 13 amino acids. CDR3 residues: CAWSRSGTGELFF. The DNA of the CDR3 is TGTGCCTGGAGTAGAAGTGGGACCGGGGAGCTGTTTTTT.

CDR3 DNA sequence: TGTGCCAGCAGCGTAGGGTTTGGGGGCTCCTACGAGCAGTACTTC. Residues: CASSVGFGGSYEQYF. The chain carries TRBV9 and TRBJ2-7, with D possibly being TRBD1 or TRBD2 (5 bases each). The germline CDR1 and CDR2 sequences are SGDLS and YYNGEE. Trimming pared 0 bases from V and 0 bases from J, leaving 10 bases between. CDR3 length: 15 amino acids.

The chain couples TRBV11-2 to TRBJ1-2; 8 positions agree with TRBD1. The germline CDR1 and CDR2 sequences are SGHAT and FQNNGV. The CDR3 is 14 amino acids. The V and J ends lost 3 bases and 4 bases, in that order; junction bases with no gene match: 4. The CDR3 sequence is CASSFGQGSYGYTF. CDR3 coding DNA: TGTGCCAGCAGCTTTGGACAGGGTTCCTATGGCTACACCTTC.

This chain joins TRBV27 and TRBJ1-6, with D hard to call. Germline lookup yields CDR1 MNHEY and CDR2 SMNVEV (reference sequence). Deletions cut 4 bases from V and 7 bases from J, with 11 bases between. This CDR3 comprises 14 residues. The CDR3 loop is CASSSQDGNSPLHF. The CDR3 DNA sequence: TGTGCCAGCAGTTCGCAGGACGGGAATTCACCCCTCCACTTT.

The gene calls are TRBV7-9 and TRBJ1-4, with 10 bases identical to TRBD1. Germline V gene data show CDR1 as SEHNR and CDR2 as FQNEAQ (reference sequence). The CDR3 has 16 residues. V lost 5 bases to trimming and J lost 7 bases; unmatched junction nucleotides: 10. CDR3 region: CASSPTGTGDFEKLFF. CDR3 in DNA: TGTGCCAGCAGCCCCACCGGGACAGGGGATTTTGAAAAACTGTTTTTT. Using reference TRBV7-9 and TRBJ1-4 for the parts outside the CDR3, the full variable domain is DTGVSQNPRHKITKRGQNVTFRCDPISEHNRLYWYRQTLGQGPEFLTYFQNEAQLEKSRLLSDRFSAERPKGSFSTLEIQRTEQGDSAMYLCASSPTGTGDFEKLFFGSGTQLSVL.

The genes are TRBV6-5 and TRBJ2-7, with D perhaps matching TRBD2 (5 bases). V shed 7 bases and J shed 3 bases, with 13 bases lying between them. CDR1 MNHEY and CDR2 SVGAGI come from the germline V gene. The CDR3 covers 13 residues. In DNA, the CDR3 is TGTGCCAGCACGATAGCGCAAAACTACGAGCAGTACTTC. This gives the protein CASTIAQNYEQYF.

This sequence joins TRBV30 and TRBJ1-2; 8 bases line up with TRBD1. The V gene end was trimmed by 3 bases and the J gene end by 4 bases; junction bases not matched to a gene: 4. CDR1 GTSNPN and CDR2 SVGIG come from the germline V gene (reference sequence). This CDR3 comprises 13 residues. The CDR3 region is CAWRETGGYGYTF. CDR3 nucleotides: TGTGCCTGGAGGGAAACAGGGGGCTATGGCTACACCTTC.